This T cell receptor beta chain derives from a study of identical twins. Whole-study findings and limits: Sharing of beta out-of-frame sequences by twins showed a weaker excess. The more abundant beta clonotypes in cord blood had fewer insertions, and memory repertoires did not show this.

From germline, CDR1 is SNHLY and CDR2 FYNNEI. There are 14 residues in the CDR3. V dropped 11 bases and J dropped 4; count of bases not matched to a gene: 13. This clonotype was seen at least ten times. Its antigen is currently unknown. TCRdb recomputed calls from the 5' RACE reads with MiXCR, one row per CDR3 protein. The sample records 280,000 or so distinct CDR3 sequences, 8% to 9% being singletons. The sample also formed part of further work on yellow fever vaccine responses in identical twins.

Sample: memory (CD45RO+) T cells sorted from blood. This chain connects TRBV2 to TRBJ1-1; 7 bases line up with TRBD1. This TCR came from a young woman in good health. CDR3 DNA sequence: TGTGCCGGTTGGGACAGACCGGCGGGCACTGAAGCTTTCTTT. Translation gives CAGWDRPAGTEAFF. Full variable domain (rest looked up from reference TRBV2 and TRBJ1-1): EPEVTQTPSHQVTQMGQEVILRCVPISNHLYFYWYRQILGQKVEFLVSFYNNEISEKSEIFDDQFSVERPDGSNFTLKIRSTKLEDSAMYFCAGWDRPAGTEAFFGQGTRLTVV.